This T cell receptor beta chain derives from a study of CD8 T cells in ankylosing spondylitis (dated by TCRdb to about 2017). Regarding the study in general: The study set out to find disease-linked TCR variants by profiling T cell receptor beta repertoires in ankylosing spondylitis patients and healthy donors. The full study cohort comprised some 27 ankylosing spondylitis patients and 110 or so healthy donors. Peripheral blood was sampled, and synovial fluid was additionally collected from ankylosing spondylitis patients. On the study overall, not on this receptor specifically: The disease-linked clones showed a CD8+ phenotype and occurred at relatively low frequencies in peripheral blood. A TCR beta motif made up of several highly homologous amino acid variants appeared to be characteristic of blood from ankylosing spondylitis patients. The disease-linked clones were reported as significantly enriched in matched synovial fluid samples from ankylosing spondylitis patients. Some motif variants were previously reported in synovial fluid and blood of reactive arthritis patients, suggesting common disease-initiation mechanisms.

Details on this clonotype: This receptor's antigen is unknown. Base qualities are not recorded, but no much larger clone differs from it by a single base.

Via the germline V gene, CDR1 is SGHVS and CDR2 FNYEAQ. Reading from cysteine to phenylalanine, the CDR3 counts 15 amino acids. Of all the DNA, just the CDR3 is kept, 45 bases in frame from base 1. Compared with germline, V lacks 4 bases and J lacks 2 bases; bases without a gene match: 3. The instrument given in TCRdb is Illumina HiSeq 2500. Quantitative 5'-RACE with molecular barcodes was the method used to prepare the TCR beta libraries. The published analysis was carried out like this. To identify disease-linked TCR variants, a new computational method was used, one built on a probabilistic model of VDJ rearrangement. In-frame beta chains were kept once TCRdb had trimmed the public reads at Q25 with fastp and called clones with MiXCR. When rows share a CDR3 protein, they turn into one entry using the most common DNA and genes. TCRdb, rather than the study authors, made the V and J calls. For this sample there are some 92,000 distinct CDR3 sequences; around 25% appear just once. Jointly, the top ten make up roughly 60% of the sample.

Sequencing input: blood, either unsorted or a sorted T cell fraction (not recorded which). The rearrangement combines TRBV7-6 with TRBJ2-2; 8 junctional bases match TRBD1. This sequence originates from a male donor with ankylosing spondylitis or in good health (not recorded which). The nucleotide sequence is given as TGTGCCAGCAGCTGGACAGGGCGAAACACCGGGGAGCTGTTTTTT. Its translation is CASSWTGRNTGELFF.